These 5 T cell receptor beta chains were all obtained from the same sample, sequenced in a study of OX40 agonist ivuxolimab in advanced cancers. Here immunoSEQ multiplex PCR was the method, and the copy in TCRdb shows in-frame clones only, minus some. Among 72,000 or so clones listed, 80% to 90% were seen once. The sample here was CD4+ or CD8+ T cells sorted from blood, taken in a trial of the OX40 agonist ivuxolimab. These receptors all stem from an adult with an advanced solid tumor such as melanoma, head and neck, liver or kidney cancer.

The chain carries TRBV6-1 and TRBJ2-6, with D possibly matching TRBD2 (6 bases). This CDR3 region has 16 residues. CDR1 is MNHNS, CDR2 SASEGT, per germline. V was pared by 1 base and J by 3 bases, with 10 bases between. The CDR3 DNA reads TGTGCCAGCAGTGAAGTTGGGGGACTTGGGGCCAACGTCCTGACTTTC. This gives the protein CASSEVGGLGANVLTF.

This clone came up a few times. This chain uses TRBV9 with TRBJ1-4; TRBD1 is a possible D gene (5 bases). Trimming removed 4 bases from V and 5 bases from J, with 12 bases in between. Germline-derived CDR1 and CDR2 are SGDLS and YYNGEE. The CDR3 has 14 residues. CDR3 nucleotide sequence: TGTGCCAGCAGCTTTACAGGAACGAATGAAAAACTGTTTTTT. Translated, it gives CASSFTGTNEKLFF.

This chain links TRBV20-1 with TRBJ2-7, with D hard to call. Germline V CDR1 and CDR2: DFQATT, SNEGSKA (reference sequence). The CDR3 has 11 residues. Trimming pared 0 bases from V and 3 bases from J, leaving 3 bases between. CDR3 sequence: CSARDFYEQYF. The CDR3 nucleotides read TGCAGTGCTAGAGATTTCTACGAGCAGTACTTC.

This clone was found a few times. The rearrangement uses TRBV9 and TRBJ1-3, with D possibly TRBD1 on 6 matching bases. V shed 0 bases and J shed 4 bases, with 14 bases lying between them. CDR3 length: 16 amino acids. Germline V gene sequence: CDR1 SGDLS, CDR2 YYNGEE. CDR3 nucleotide sequence: TGTGCCAGCAGCGTAGCTACGGGGGCGTGGGGAAACACCATATATTTT. It specifies CASSVATGAWGNTIYF.

V is TRBV5-1 and J is TRBJ1-2, with 9 bases fitting TRBD1. Germline assignment: CDR1 SGHRS and CDR2 YFSETQ. Losses at the gene ends were 4 bases for V and 8 bases for J; bases not matched to a gene: 6. The CDR3 sequence is 13 residues long. CDR3 region: CASSMDRGVGYTF. The CDR3, as DNA: TGCGCCAGCAGCATGGACAGGGGCGTGGGCTACACCTTC. Together with reference TRBV5-1 and TRBJ1-2, the CDR3 gives the full variable domain: KAGVTQTPRYLIKTRGQQVTLSCSPISGHRSVSWYQQTPGQGLQFLFEYFSETQRNKGNFPGRFSGRQFSNSRSEMNVSTLELGDSALYLCASSMDRGVGYTFGSGTRLTVV.